One sample yielded the 22 T cell receptor beta chains listed below, sequenced in a study of shared clonotypes between healthy human individuals. Profiling relied on immunoSEQ multiplex PCR, and the TCRdb table lists in-frame clones only, not all of them. Of about 1 million clones in the sample, around 74% are singletons; the top ten hold 1.4% to 1.5%. Sequenced input: memory CD4+ T cells sorted from blood. Subset denoted: CD45RA-negative fraction. The receptors were sampled from a man younger than 35 in good health.

The rearrangement joins TRBV14 to TRBJ1-1, with no clear D. This CDR3 has 12 amino acids. Germline lookup yields CDR1 SGHDN and CDR2 FVKESK. With 2 bases removed from V and 7 bases from J, the gap between germline ends came to 8 bases. The CDR3 loop reads CASSQSRFEAFF. As DNA, the CDR3 is TGTGCCAGCAGCCAATCTAGGTTTGAAGCTTTCTTT.

Regarding this clone: The likely explanation is a read error, given a far larger clone one base away. Other nucleotide sequences from this sample produce the same CDR3. The rearrangement links TRBV19 to TRBJ2-7; 9 bases match TRBD1. There are 13 residues in the CDR3. Germline CDR1 is LNHDA and CDR2 is SQIVND (reference sequence). The CDR3 protein is CASTVTGGDEQYF. The CDR3 DNA follows: TGTGCCAGTACCGTGACAGGGGGGGACGAACAGTACTTC.

The J gene is TRBJ1-1, the V gene TRBV7-8; D not resolved. The CDR3 loop spans 13 amino acids. Trimming cost V 3 bases and J 6 bases, with 11 bases left between them. CDR1 and CDR2 (germline): SGHVS, FQNEAQ. The CDR3 reads CASSFIIGAEAFF. CDR3 bases: TGTGCCAGCAGCTTTATCATCGGCGCTGAAGCTTTCTTT.

This clone has just one count. This chain joins TRBV28 and TRBJ1-2, with D possibly being TRBD1 (6 bases). CDR1 is MDHEN, CDR2 SYDVKM, per germline. V gave up 7 bases and J gave up 11 bases, with 20 bases separating them. The CDR3 has 13 residues. The CDR3 protein is CASTPTSGGSYTF. The CDR3 DNA follows: TGTGCCAGCACCCCTACCTCCGGGGGCTCTTACACCTTC.

The sample holds a few counts of this clone. This chain connects TRBV14 to TRBJ1-2, with unresolved D. V was trimmed by 8 bases and J by 8 bases, leaving 21 bases between them. The CDR3 covers 14 residues. Looked up from germline, CDR1 is SGHDN and CDR2 is FVKESK. Here the CDR3 reads CASRNTGSTGGYTF. The CDR3 nucleotides read TGTGCCAGCCGAAATACCGGGTCTACGGGAGGCTACACCTTC.

DNA of the CDR3: TGTGCCAGTAGTCCTCCCGACCTCTCGGGGGCTGAAGCTTTCTTT. Its protein is CASSPPDLSGAEAFF. The rearrangement uses TRBV19 and TRBJ1-1; a possible D gene is TRBD1 (5 bases). The germline CDR1 and CDR2 sequences are LNHDA and SQIVND (reference sequence). V gave up 5 bases and J gave up 6 bases, with 19 bases separating them. This CDR3 has 15 residues.

V is TRBV5-4 and J is TRBJ1-2, with TRBD1 matching over 7 bases. The CDR3 has 15 residues. Germline V gene sequence: CDR1 SGHNT, CDR2 YYREEE (reference sequence). The ends lost 3 bases at V and 2 bases at J; junction bases unmatched: 7. CDR3 protein: CASSSWTGSNYGYTF. In nucleotides, the CDR3 is TGTGCCAGCAGCTCCTGGACAGGATCGAACTATGGCTACACCTTC.

Concerning this clone itself: The likely explanation is a read error, given a far larger clone one base away. The chain uses TRBV7-2 and TRBJ2-7; D not certain. CDR1 is SGHTA, CDR2 FQGNSA, per germline. V lost 5 bases to trimming and J lost 5 bases, with 7 bases between them. The CDR3 has 11 amino acids. DNA for the CDR3: TGTGCCAGCAGCGCCCAGAACGAGCAGTACTTC. As protein: CASSAQNEQYF.

The chain couples TRBV7-2 to TRBJ1-4; D unclear. Germline V CDR1 and CDR2: SGHTA, FQGNSA. CDR3 length: 17 residues. V shed 2 bases and J shed 0 bases, with 13 bases lying between them. The CDR3 region is CASSLTFLSATNEKLFF. CDR3 bases: TGTGCCAGCAGCTTAACGTTCCTGAGTGCAACTAATGAAAAACTGTTTTTT.

V usage is TRBV2 and J usage is TRBJ2-7; 9 bases map to TRBD2. Germline CDR1 and CDR2: SNHLY and FYNNEI. Trimming at V came to 7 bases and at J to 1 base, leaving 11 bases not matched to a gene. The CDR3 is 16 amino acids. The CDR3 loop reads CASTSWASGASYEQYF. CDR3 in DNA: TGTGCCAGCACTTCCTGGGCTAGCGGGGCATCCTACGAGCAGTACTTC.

This rearrangement joins TRBV6-1 to TRBJ1-2, with D tentatively TRBD1 (6 bases). V was trimmed by 3 bases and J by 5 bases, leaving 13 bases between them. The CDR3 sequence is 14 residues long. Germline assignment: CDR1 MNHNS and CDR2 SASEGT. CDR3 protein: CASSDRGRGYGYTF. CDR3 nucleotide sequence: TGTGCCAGCAGTGATCGGGGGCGAGGTTATGGCTACACCTTC.

The chain employs TRBV10-3 and TRBJ1-1, with 9 nucleotides matching TRBD1. Germline CDR1 ENHRY, CDR2 SYGVKD. Germline trimming cut 3 bases from V and 4 bases from J; bases unmatched to any gene: 0. The CDR3 is 13 amino acids. This chain's CDR3 is CAISEQGATEAFF. CDR3 DNA sequence: TGTGCCATCAGTGAACAGGGGGCCACTGAAGCTTTCTTT.

This sequence joins TRBV18 and TRBJ2-1, with TRBD2 as a possible D gene (5 bases). There are 15 residues in the CDR3. The germline CDR1 and CDR2 sequences are KGHSH and LQKENI. V lost 3 bases to trimming and J lost 3 bases, with 12 bases between them. For the CDR3, the DNA is TGTGCCAGCTCACCCTGGCGGGCGGACTACAATGAGCAGTTCTTC. It is translated as CASSPWRADYNEQFF.

V and J are TRBV28 and TRBJ1-6, with no clear D. This CDR3 has 12 amino acids. V was trimmed by 5 bases and J by 11 bases, leaving 10 bases between them. Germline CDR1 MDHEN, CDR2 SYDVKM. The CDR3 spells CASSPMAAPLHF. Here the CDR3 DNA reads TGTGCCAGCAGTCCCATGGCGGCACCCCTCCACTTT.

J is TRBJ1-4 and V is TRBV2; D is possibly TRBD1 (6 bases). The germline CDR1 and CDR2 sequences are SNHLY and FYNNEI. The CDR3 runs 14 residues. V lost 5 bases to trimming and J lost 4 bases, with 11 bases between them. The CDR3 protein is CASSQGGSNEKLFF. The CDR3 region has the DNA TGTGCCAGCAGTCAAGGGGGGAGTAATGAAAAACTGTTTTTT.

J is TRBJ1-6 and V is TRBV5-1, with 7 bases aligning to TRBD1. The CDR3 runs 14 residues. The trim removed 4 bases at V and 7 bases at J, leaving 5 bases unmatched. Germline V gene sequence: CDR1 SGHRS, CDR2 YFSETQ. CDR3 sequence (DNA): TGCGCCAGCAGCCCCGGACAGGAGAATTCACCCCTCCACTTT. Its translation is CASSPGQENSPLHF.

As to this clone: A junction boundary mismatches the germline segment, possibly from a read error. The rearrangement uses TRBV20-1 and TRBJ1-1; no firm D call. The CDR3 spans 11 residues. CDR1 is DFQATT, CDR2 SNEGSKA, per germline (reference sequence). In nucleotides, the CDR3 is TGCAGTGCTAGACAAGTCCCGCTTCCACACTTT. It specifies CSARQVPLPHF.

This clone was seen only a few times. The chain has TRBV29-1 and TRBJ2-7; 8 bases are a match to TRBD1. There are 11 residues in the CDR3. Germline CDR1 and CDR2: SQVTM and ANQGSEA. V shed 4 bases, J shed 8 bases, and the junction held 4 bases outside the gene matches. The CDR3 coding sequence is TGCAGCGTTGCAACAGGGGGAAAGCAGTACTTC. Encoded protein: CSVATGGKQYF.

This clone has only a few counts. The rearrangement uses TRBV2 and TRBJ1-2, with 9 bases lining up with TRBD1. Germline V gene lookup returns CDR1 SNHLY and CDR2 FYNNEI. Unmatched junction bases numbered 9, after V lost 6 bases and J lost 4 bases. The CDR3 sequence is 15 residues long. The CDR3 sequence is CASSDGTGNSYGYTF. CDR3 nucleotide sequence: TGTGCCAGCAGCGACGGGACAGGGAATTCCTATGGCTACACCTTC.

The chain uses TRBV6-1 and TRBJ1-2, with D possibly being TRBD1 (6 bases). CDR3 length: 13 residues. CDR1 is MNHNS, CDR2 SASEGT, per germline. Trimming cost V 2 bases and J 6 bases, with 10 bases left between them. The CDR3 sequence is CASSEYRADGYTF. CDR3 coding DNA: TGTGCCAGCAGTGAATACAGGGCCGATGGCTACACCTTC.

Turning to this clone: Within the sample, other DNA sequences also encode this same CDR3. This chain connects TRBV18 to TRBJ1-5, with D perhaps TRBD1 (6 bases). V dropped 1 base and J dropped 2 bases, with 6 bases sitting between them. Germline CDR1 and CDR2: KGHSH and LQKENI. This CDR3 is built from 14 residues. CDR3: CASSPQGGNQPQHF. CDR3 sequence (DNA): TGTGCCAGCTCACCACAGGGGGGCAATCAGCCCCAGCATTTT. The complete variable domain, with remaining parts taken from reference TRBV18 and TRBJ1-5, reads NAGVMQNPRHLVRRRGQEARLRCSPMKGHSHVYWYRQLPEEGLKFMVYLQKENIIDESGMPKERFSAEFPKEGPSILRIQQVVRGDSAAYFCASSPQGGNQPQHFGDGTRLSIL.

The chain employs TRBV9 and TRBJ1-2; a weak D match, TRBD1 (6 bases). Trimming pared 4 bases from V and 4 bases from J, leaving 20 bases between. Per germline, CDR1 SGDLS and CDR2 YYNGEE. This CDR3 has 16 residues. In DNA, the CDR3 is TGTGCCAGCAGCCTCCCAGGGGATGTGGCCTCCTATGGCTACACCTTC. Its translation is CASSLPGDVASYGYTF.